The 27 T cell receptor beta chains reported below all come from one sample, sequenced in a study of control samples from healthy donors and cancer patients. Generated by immunoSEQ multiplex PCR, the TCRdb table keeps only in-frame clones and is missing some. The sample has roughly 120,000 clones, 80% to 90% seen once. The sequenced sample consisted of blood. The receptors derive from a man aged 30-40 years in good health.

The V call is TRBV6-5, the J call TRBJ1-2; 9 nucleotides align to TRBD1. Unmatched junction bases numbered 7, after V lost 6 bases and J lost 8 bases. CDR3 length: 13 amino acids. CDR1 is MNHEY, CDR2 SVGAGI, per germline. The DNA for the CDR3 is TGTGCCAGCAGCGGTAGACAGGGGGTCGGCTACACCTTC. It yields the protein CASSGRQGVGYTF.

The rearrangement links TRBV5-1 to TRBJ1-5; D is unclear. This CDR3 is built from 13 residues. Per the germline V gene, CDR1 is SGHRS and CDR2 is YFSETQ. The V end lost 0 bases, the J end lost 5 bases, and 6 bases lay between the germline ends. The CDR3 region has the DNA TGCGCCAGCAGCTTGGGTTTGGATCAGCCCCAGCATTTT. This encodes CASSLGLDQPQHF. The whole variable domain, remainder taken from reference TRBV5-1 and TRBJ1-5, is KAGVTQTPRYLIKTRGQQVTLSCSPISGHRSVSWYQQTPGQGLQFLFEYFSETQRNKGNFPGRFSGRQFSNSRSEMNVSTLELGDSALYLCASSLGLDQPQHFGDGTRLSIL.

The chain uses TRBV5-1 and TRBJ1-2, with a possible D match to TRBD1 (5 bases). Germline loops: CDR1 SGHRS, CDR2 YFSETQ. The CDR3 contains 13 residues. V was trimmed by 4 bases and J by 5 bases, leaving 12 bases between them. CDR3 loop: CASSVDIGYGYTF. The CDR3 nucleotides are TGCGCCAGCAGCGTGGACATCGGGTATGGCTACACCTTC.

This clone was picked up one time. V and J are TRBV18 and TRBJ1-5, with TRBD1 matching over 9 bases. The V gene's germline CDR1 is KGHSH and CDR2 LQKENI. V lost 6 bases to trimming and J lost 12 bases; unmatched junction nucleotides: 12. This CDR3 has 14 amino acids. CDR3 bases: TGTGCCAGCTCGCCAGACAGGGGGAAGGGACACCAGCATTTT. Translating gives CASSPDRGKGHQHF.

This clone was counted once. The chain employs TRBV21-1 and TRBJ1-6; the DNA was not compared with TRBD1, the D call given in the table. TRBV21-1 is shown as a pseudogene. The CDR3 sequence is 16 residues long. The DNA of the CDR3 is TGTGCCAGCAGCCTGACGGGACAGGGGGATCCTTCACCCCTCCACTTT. Its translation: CASSLTGQGDPSPLHF.

Concerning this clone: This sample includes further DNA sequences coding for the same CDR3. The CDR3 reads CASSLGGPGAQGSNQPQHF. Written as DNA, the CDR3 is TGCGCCAGCAGCTTGGGGGGGCCAGGGGCCCAAGGTAGCAATCAGCCCCAGCATTTT. J is TRBJ1-5 and V is TRBV5-1; D is perhaps TRBD1 (6 bases). In germline, CDR1 is SGHRS, CDR2 YFSETQ. V shed 0 bases and J shed 0 bases, with 19 bases lying between them. The CDR3 is 19 amino acids. Looking up the rest from reference TRBV5-1 and TRBJ1-5 gives the full variable domain: KAGVTQTPRYLIKTRGQQVTLSCSPISGHRSVSWYQQTPGQGLQFLFEYFSETQRNKGNFPGRFSGRQFSNSRSEMNVSTLELGDSALYLCASSLGGPGAQGSNQPQHFGDGTRLSIL.

The chain has TRBV7-2 and TRBJ2-7; 9 nucleotides agree with TRBD1. The CDR3 loop spans 17 amino acids. The germline CDR1 and CDR2 sequences are SGHTA and FQGNSA. Unmatched junction bases numbered 11, after V lost 1 base and J lost 4 bases. The CDR3 region has the DNA TGTGCCAGCAGCTTAGGGGGACCGGGACAGGGTTCATACGAGCAGTACTTC. It encodes CASSLGGPGQGSYEQYF.

V and J are TRBV5-1 and TRBJ1-2; TRBD1 aligns across 8 bases. The CDR3 loop spans 16 amino acids. The germline V gene encodes CDR1 SGHRS and CDR2 YFSETQ. V gave up 4 bases and J gave up 2 bases; unmatched junction bases: 10. CDR3 amino acids: CASSQSTGGRNYGYTF. Written as DNA, the CDR3 is TGCGCCAGCAGCCAATCTACAGGGGGGCGAAACTATGGCTACACCTTC. The entire variable domain, with the rest obtained from reference TRBV5-1 and TRBJ1-2, is as follows: KAGVTQTPRYLIKTRGQQVTLSCSPISGHRSVSWYQQTPGQGLQFLFEYFSETQRNKGNFPGRFSGRQFSNSRSEMNVSTLELGDSALYLCASSQSTGGRNYGYTFGSGTRLTVV.

The genes are TRBV20-1 and TRBJ2-1, with D possibly matching TRBD2 (7 bases). Trimming removed 5 bases from V and 15 bases from J, with 17 bases in between. CDR1 and CDR2 from the germline V gene are DFQATT and SNEGSKA (reference sequence). The CDR3 has 11 residues. CDR3 amino acids: CSALEGRGPFF. As DNA, the CDR3 is TGCAGTGCTCTTGAGGGGCGGGGGCCGTTCTTC.

The genes are TRBV7-2 and TRBJ1-2; D gene unclear. From germline, CDR1 is SGHTA and CDR2 FQGNSA. The CDR3 has 12 amino acids. V lost 2 bases, J lost 6 bases, and 7 bases lay in between. The DNA for the CDR3 is TGTGCCAGCAGCTTATCCCAGAATGGCTACACCTTC. Its translation: CASSLSQNGYTF.

This chain joins TRBV5-6 and TRBJ1-1; D uncertain. The CDR3 spans 12 residues. Trimming removed 5 bases at V and 7 bases at J, with 12 bases between. Per germline, CDR1 SGHDT and CDR2 YYEEEE. The CDR3 reads CASSLNEGEAFF. CDR3 in DNA: TGTGCCAGCAGTTTAAACGAAGGTGAAGCTTTCTTT.

The chain is built from TRBV20-1 and TRBJ1-2; D uncertain. Trimming shortened V by 5 bases and J by 8 bases, and 6 bases separated the two germline ends. Germline V gives CDR1 DFQATT, CDR2 SNEGSKA (reference sequence). This CDR3 contains 9 residues. The CDR3 coding sequence is TGCAGTGCTGGCATGGGCTACACCTTC. Residues: CSAGMGYTF.

This rearrangement joins TRBV6-5 to TRBJ1-5; no firm D call. V lost 6 bases and J 7 bases, leaving 13 bases between the germline ends. This CDR3 is 13 amino acids long. Germline-derived CDR1 and CDR2 are MNHEY and SVGAGI. The CDR3 reads CASSVQQWQPQHF. The CDR3 nucleotides read TGTGCCAGCAGCGTTCAGCAGTGGCAGCCCCAGCATTTT.

This chain uses TRBV7-8 with TRBJ1-1, with unresolved D. CDR1 and CDR2 from the germline V gene are SGHVS and FQNEAQ. Trimming stripped 2 bases from V and 2 bases from J, with 6 bases between. The CDR3 is 13 amino acids. Here the CDR3 DNA reads TGTGCCAGCAGCTTACAGTCAAACACTGAAGCTTTCTTT. It encodes CASSLQSNTEAFF.

The DNA for the CDR3 is TGTGCCAGCAGAGGACAGGGAAATACCGGGGAGCTGTTTTTT. Translating it yields CASRGQGNTGELFF. The J gene is TRBJ2-2, the V gene TRBV7-2, with TRBD1 matching 8 bases. Germline V gives CDR1 SGHTA, CDR2 FQGNSA. This CDR3 is 14 amino acids long. V was pared by 6 bases and J by 5 bases, with 5 bases of the junction left unmatched. The full variable domain, with the rest looked up from reference TRBV7-2 and TRBJ2-2, is GAGVSQSPSNKVTEKGKDVELRCDPISGHTALYWYRQSLGQGLEFLIYFQGNSAPDKSGLPSDRFSAERTGGSVSTLTIQRTQQEDSAVYLCASRGQGNTGELFFGEGSRLTVL.

This chain links TRBV9 with TRBJ1-6, with 11 bases lining up with TRBD1. Germline-derived CDR1 and CDR2 are SGDLS and YYNGEE. CDR3 size: 16 residues. V shed 3 bases, J shed 7 bases, and the junction held 6 bases outside the gene matches. CDR3 sequence (DNA): TGTGCCAGCAGCGCCGGGACAGGGGGTAGAAATTCACCCCTCCACTTT. Its protein product is CASSAGTGGRNSPLHF.

The chain has TRBV5-1 and TRBJ2-5; a possible D gene is TRBD2 (5 bases). The CDR3 extends over 14 amino acids. Germline V gene lookup returns CDR1 SGHRS and CDR2 YFSETQ. Trimming removed 3 bases from V and 3 bases from J, with 12 bases in between. In DNA, the CDR3 is TGCGCCAGCAGCTGGTGGGAGCCCAAAGAGACCCAGTACTTC. Amino acids: CASSWWEPKETQYF.

This clone was seen a single time. This chain connects TRBV3-1 (or the pseudogene TRBV3-2) to TRBJ1-2; D not resolved. The CDR3 sequence is 14 residues long. Germline loops: CDR1 LGHDT, CDR2 YNNKEL (reference sequence). The ends were cut back, 0 bases at V and 10 bases at J, with 15 bases in the middle. CDR3 in DNA: TGTGCCAGCAGCCAAGATCGTTTGGGCCCGGACTACACCTTC. Translated: CASSQDRLGPDYTF.

This chain links TRBV10-3 with TRBJ2-3; D is unresolved. This CDR3 spans 12 amino acids. V lost 2 bases and J lost 7, with 7 bases in between. Germline CDR1 and CDR2: ENHRY and SYGVKD. CDR3 protein: CAISEVPHTQYF. In nucleotides, the CDR3 is TGTGCCATCAGTGAGGTCCCCCATACGCAGTATTTT.

The rearrangement joins TRBV11-3 to TRBJ2-5, with D possibly being TRBD1 (5 bases). The V end was cut by 1 base, the J end by 1 base, with 7 bases between. The germline V gene has CDR1 SGHNT and CDR2 YENEEA. This CDR3 region has 14 residues. CDR3 sequence reads: CASSLGGAQETQYF. The CDR3 nucleotides read TGTGCCAGCAGCTTAGGGGGCGCCCAAGAGACCCAGTACTTC.

The rearrangement joins TRBV24-1 to TRBJ1-2; 7 bases match TRBD1. V lost 4 bases and J lost 0; bases outside the gene matches: 4. The CDR3 covers 15 residues. Germline CDR1 reads KGHDR; CDR2 reads SFDVKD. The CDR3 loop reads CATSERGQTNYGYTF. For the CDR3, the DNA is TGTGCCACCAGTGAGCGGGGACAGACTAACTATGGCTACACCTTC.

The chain employs TRBV25-1 and TRBJ1-1, with a weak D call TRBD1 (5 bases). V was trimmed by 3 bases and J by 0 bases, leaving 14 bases between them. CDR1 and CDR2 from the germline V gene are MGHDK and SYGVNS. This CDR3 contains 16 residues. CDR3 region: CASSEDTPAMNTEAFF. CDR3 nucleotide sequence: TGTGCCAGCAGTGAGGACACCCCAGCTATGAACACTGAAGCTTTCTTT.

V usage is TRBV5-1 and J usage is TRBJ1-4, with D possibly TRBD1 on 5 matching bases. Trimming pared 0 bases from V and 4 bases from J, leaving 7 bases between. CDR1 and CDR2 from the germline V gene are SGHRS and YFSETQ. This CDR3 spans 14 amino acids. The chain's CDR3 is CASSLGDSNEKLFF. CDR3 coding DNA: TGCGCCAGCAGCTTGGGCGACAGTAATGAAAAACTGTTTTTT.

This chain links TRBV24-1 with TRBJ2-2, with TRBD1 identical over 7 bases. CDR1 is KGHDR, CDR2 SFDVKD, per germline. CDR3 length equals 14 residues. The trim removed 6 bases at V and 7 bases at J, leaving 7 bases unmatched. The CDR3 DNA reads TGTGCCACCAGTCCGGGACAGTTTCTCGGGGAGCTGTTTTTT. This gives the protein CATSPGQFLGELFF.

The chain is built from TRBV27 and TRBJ2-2; the match to TRBD1 covers 7 bases. Per the germline V gene, CDR1 is MNHEY and CDR2 is SMNVEV (reference sequence). Losses at the gene ends were 5 bases for V and 1 base for J; bases not matched to a gene: 4. The CDR3 is made up of 15 amino acids. CDR3 in DNA: TGTGCCAGCAGTCCGACAGGGTTGAACACCGGGGAGCTGTTTTTT. It translates to CASSPTGLNTGELFF.

This clone was seen more than once but under ten times. J is TRBJ1-2 and V is TRBV27; 10 bases are shared with TRBD1. The germline gives CDR1 MNHEY, CDR2 SMNVEV (reference sequence). The CDR3 is made up of 13 amino acids. Germline trimming cut 6 bases from V and 11 bases from J; bases unmatched to any gene: 9. CDR3 DNA: TGTGCCAGCAGCCCCTTCAGGACAGGGGGTTACACCTTC. As protein: CASSPFRTGGYTF.

This chain connects TRBV9 to TRBJ2-7; D is tentatively TRBD1 or TRBD2 (5 bases each). The CDR3 is 16 residues long. Germline V gene sequence: CDR1 SGDLS, CDR2 YYNGEE. V was pared by 0 bases and J by 2 bases, with 15 bases between. CDR3 residues: CASSVASWDVAYEQYF. For the CDR3, the DNA is TGTGCCAGCAGCGTAGCTTCGTGGGACGTTGCCTACGAGCAGTACTTC.